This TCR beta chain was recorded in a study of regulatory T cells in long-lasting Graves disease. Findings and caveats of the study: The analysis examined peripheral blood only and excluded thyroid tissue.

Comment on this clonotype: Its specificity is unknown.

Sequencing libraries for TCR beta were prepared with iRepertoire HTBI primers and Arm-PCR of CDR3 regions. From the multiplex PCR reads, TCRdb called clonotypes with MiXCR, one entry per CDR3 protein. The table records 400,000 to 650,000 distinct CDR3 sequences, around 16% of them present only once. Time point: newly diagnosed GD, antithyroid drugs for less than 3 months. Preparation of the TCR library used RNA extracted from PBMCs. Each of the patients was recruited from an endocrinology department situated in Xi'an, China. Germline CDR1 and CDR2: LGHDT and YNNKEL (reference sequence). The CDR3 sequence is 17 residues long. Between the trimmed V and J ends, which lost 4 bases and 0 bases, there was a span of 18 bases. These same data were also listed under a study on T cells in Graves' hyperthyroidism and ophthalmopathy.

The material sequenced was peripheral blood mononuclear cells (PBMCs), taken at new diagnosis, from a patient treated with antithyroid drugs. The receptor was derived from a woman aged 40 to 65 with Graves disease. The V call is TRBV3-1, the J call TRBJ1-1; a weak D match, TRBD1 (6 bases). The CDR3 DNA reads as TGTGCCAGCAGCCCTCTTCCGGGACAAAAAGTGAACACTGAAGCTTTCTTT. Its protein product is CASSPLPGQKVNTEAFF.